The clone carrying this TCR beta chain came up many times. Antigen: not known. Patients included in sequencing had previously demonstrated CD8+CD57+ cell expansion by flow cytometry. Severe acquired aplastic anemia was diagnosed in all patients. This sample stems from a study of CD8+CD57+ T cells in acquired aplastic anemia. Study-wide context: DNA per sorted CD4+ or CD8+ sample ranged about 0.17 to 30 ug, averaging 3.2 ug.

Template material for TCR beta VDJ and CDR3 profiling consisted of genomic DNA. One entry per CDR3 protein results from TCRdb running MiXCR on the reads. The table records 150,000 to 170,000 distinct CDR3 sequences, about 52% of them present only once. V dropped 4 bases and J dropped 9 bases, with 10 bases sitting between them. The CDR3 totals 12 residues. Germline CDR1 MNHEY, CDR2 SVGAGI. Whole-study results and caveats: Patient and control CD8+ Simpson's diversity was not significantly different. Between patients and controls, about 31 CD8+ CDR3 sequences were found in common.

Sequencing used sorted CD4+, CD8+, or CD8+CD57+ T cells (not recorded which) from PBMCs. The clonotype comes from a human donor with aplastic anemia. This sequence joins TRBV6-5 and TRBJ2-1; unclear D gene. CDR3 in DNA: TGTGCCAGCAGTTTCGGAAACGGTGAGCAGTTCTTC. This gives the protein CASSFGNGEQFF.